Given below is one T cell receptor beta chain in context. This table comes from immunoSEQ multiplex PCR, and its TCRdb copy is limited to in-frame clones, with some not included. The repertoire holds 200,000 to 300,000 clones, with about 90% as singletons. This specimen comes from a study of blood T cell repertoires in COVID-19. With 4 bases clipped from V and 2 bases from J, the junction kept 1 base outside the gene matches. The CDR3 has 14 residues. The germline V gene has CDR1 LGHNA and CDR2 YSLEER. The sequence was obtained from a person aged 18 to 29 with COVID-19, enrolled during active disease. Specimen: peripheral blood. The V gene is TRBV4-3, the J gene TRBJ2-1, with 8 bases fitting TRBD2. CDR3 residues: CASSLAGTYNEQFF. For the CDR3, the DNA is TGCGCCAGCAGCCTAGCGGGAACCTACAATGAGCAGTTCTTC.